The TCR beta chain described here comes from a study of blood T cells in healthy people across ages. The authors ran a second PCR of about 7 to 11 cycles using a sample-barcoded 5' primer and a J-beta primer mix. TCRdb redid the calling of the 5' RACE reads with MiXCR, one entry per CDR3 protein. The sample yields around 750,000 distinct CDR3 sequences, about 53% seen once. The CDR3 length is 21 residues. The clonotype originates from a man at least 80 years old in good health. The sample was blood. The chain recombines TRBV21-1 with TRBJ2-5; the table's D call, TRBD1, was not checked against the DNA. The assigned J gene may be wrong: the sequence end matches TRBJ2-7 better. TRBV21-1 is classified as a pseudogene. CDR3 sequence: CASSKSVSGTGRTAWNYEQYF. CDR3 in DNA: TGTGCCAGCAGCAAATCGGTCTCGGGGACAGGGCGCACTGCTTGGAACTACGAGCAGTACTTC.